This TCR beta chain was retrieved from a study of blood T cell repertoires in COVID-19. Authors' data handling: Reference gene primer amplification in the assay estimated nucleated cell counts. Sequencing was performed with immunoSEQ multiplex PCR; in TCRdb, only in-frame clones are kept and a portion is missing. V and J calls and clone size are copied from that table; D and trimming were computed from the DNA. The sample contains approximately 150,000 clones, around nine tenths of which appear only once. CDR1 is SNHLY, CDR2 FYNNEI, per germline. CDR3 size: 14 residues. Trimming cost V 6 bases and J 2 bases, with 14 bases left between them.

This sequence joins TRBV2 and TRBJ2-7, with a tentative D call TRBD2 (6 bases). The sample consisted of peripheral blood. This TCR derives from a human donor in a cohort sampled during active COVID-19. The CDR3 region is CASSGGLAPYEQYF. The CDR3 nucleotides read TGTGCCAGCAGCGGGGGACTCGCCCCCTACGAGCAGTACTTC.